The source of this T cell receptor beta chain is a study of T-cell reconstitution after alpha-beta-depleted transplantation in children (dated by TCRdb to the mid-2010s). Regarding the research as a whole: T-cell immune reconstitution after TCRalphabeta/CD19-depleted allogeneic hematopoietic cell transplantation in children was quantitatively tracked in the study by means of TCR repertoire profiling.

Preparation of the library involved PCR. The sample was run on an Illumina HiSeq 2500. TCR libraries were prepared with molecular barcoding, using unique molecular identifiers to normalize TCRbeta repertoire quantification. TCRdb itself trimmed the public reads at Q25 with fastp, ran MiXCR and retained productive beta chains. Every CDR3 protein is listed once, alongside the most common genes and DNA of its rows. This sample has under 250,000 distinct CDR3 sequences in its table, and about 7% of those were observed once. The top ten clonotypes cover just over 5.5% of the sample. Trimming accounts for 1 base at V and 3 bases at J, while the number of junction bases matched to no gene is 8. Via the germline V gene (reference sequence), CDR1 is DFQATT and CDR2 SNEGSKA. Counted from cysteine to phenylalanine, this CDR3 has 16 amino acids. Of all the DNA, just the CDR3 is kept, 48 bases in frame from base 1.

The treatment or condition label for this specimen denotes: allogeneic hematopoietic cell transplantation with graft depleted of TCRalphabeta T cells and CD19 B cells. The transplant recipients were children given TCRalphabeta/CD19-depleted allogeneic hematopoietic cell grafts. General conclusions and limits of the study: In some patients, the high TCRbeta diversity seen at day 60 was put down to recipient T cells and intrathymic progenitors that had survived conditioning. About two months after transplant, the apparently early recovery of alphabetaT-cell counts reportedly depended on just several hundred clones that had expanded rapidly and came from non-depleted graft cells. The frequencies of hyperexpanded clones fell over the following months, and after one year, T-cell counts and TCRbeta diversity were mostly attributed to newly produced T cells.

Many counts were recorded for this clonotype. Its antigen remains unidentified. Per-base quality was not reported, and no clone a single base away is much larger than it. The sequenced sample was PBMCs, obtained before TCRalphabeta/CD19-depleted stem cell transplant. The chain links TRBV20-1 with TRBJ2-5; 10 of the junction bases match TRBD1. This TCR came from a boy aged 2 to 9 with acute lymphoblastic leukemia, due to receive a stem cell transplant. The DNA sequence is as follows: TGCAGTGCTAGAGCTAAGCCGGGACAGGGGAAAGAGACCCAGTACTTC. Its translation is CSARAKPGQGKETQYF.